These 20 T cell receptor beta chains share one sample of origin, sequenced in a study of shared clonotypes between healthy human individuals. Some clones are missing from TCRdb's copy, which holds only in-frame ones; the method was immunoSEQ multiplex PCR. The sample records some 2,500,000 clones, approximately 93% being singletons. Sequenced: naive CD4+ T cells from PBMCs. Stated subset: CD45RA+ positively selected. These receptors were taken from a man aged 18-30 years in good health. Some clones in this sample may be carry-over from other donors' samples.

The rearrangement uses TRBV30 and TRBJ2-3; the match to TRBD2 covers 15 bases. Germline CDR1 is GTSNPN and CDR2 is SVGIG (reference sequence). The CDR3 has 16 residues. V lost 3 bases and J lost 3; bases outside the gene matches: 4. The CDR3 here is CAWSLGLAGGTDTQYF. The CDR3 DNA is TGTGCCTGGAGCCTAGGACTAGCGGGAGGGACAGATACGCAGTATTTT.

The chain has TRBV9 and TRBJ2-7, with a possible D match to TRBD2 (5 bases). Germline CDR1 SGDLS, CDR2 YYNGEE. The CDR3 is made up of 14 amino acids. Trimming stripped 4 bases from V and 2 bases from J, with 13 bases between. The CDR3 nucleotides read TGTGCCAGCAGCTTTGGACTCCTCCCCTACGAGCAGTACTTC. Protein product: CASSFGLLPYEQYF. Complete variable domain (other parts from reference TRBV9 and TRBJ2-7): DSGVTQTPKHLITATGQRVTLRCSPRSGDLSVYWYQQSLDQGLQFLIQYYNGEERAKGNILERFSAQQFPDLHSELNLSSLELGDSALYFCASSFGLLPYEQYFGPGTRLTVT.

The chain has TRBV18 and TRBJ1-3, with D maybe TRBD1 (5 bases). V was shortened by 0 bases and J by 3 bases, with 9 bases between the two germline ends. CDR3 length: 15 residues. Looked up from germline, CDR1 is KGHSH and CDR2 is LQKENI. The CDR3 DNA is TGTGCCAGCTCACCACCACAGGCGGTTGGAAACACCATATATTTT. As protein: CASSPPQAVGNTIYF.

The CDR3 here is CSVERLGRGLRNTEAFF. CDR3 DNA: TGCAGCGTTGAGAGATTGGGCAGGGGCTTACGGAACACTGAAGCTTTCTTT. The chain has TRBV29-1 and TRBJ1-1; maybe TRBD1 (6 bases). The V end was cut by 3 bases, the J end by 1 base, with 21 bases between. CDR1 and CDR2 (germline): SQVTM, ANQGSEA. The CDR3 is made up of 17 amino acids.

CDR3 in DNA: TGTGCCAGCAGCCAAGGGGCCCGGGTGGGGGCCAACGTCCTGACTTTC. Amino acid sequence: CASSQGARVGANVLTF. The rearrangement links TRBV4-2 to TRBJ2-6; D unclear. V lost 1 base and J 4 bases, leaving 11 bases between the germline ends. The length of the CDR3 is 16 residues. Germline V gives CDR1 LGHNA, CDR2 YNFKEQ.

In nucleotides, the CDR3 is TGTGCCAGCAGTGAATATGTCGGGGCCAAAAACATTCAGTACTTC. It is translated as CASSEYVGAKNIQYF. The V call is TRBV25-1, the J call TRBJ2-4; D is unresolved. Germline CDR1 MGHDK, CDR2 SYGVNS. This CDR3 has 15 residues. Trimming removed 0 bases at V and 1 base at J, with 7 bases between.

This clone was recorded once. The CDR3 region is CAGRTGTSNTGELFF. The CDR3 DNA is TGTGCCGGAAGAACCGGGACTTCGAACACCGGGGAGCTGTTTTTT. The gene calls are TRBV28 and TRBJ2-2; D is possibly TRBD2 (6 bases). The ends were cut back, 11 bases at V and 0 bases at J, with 16 bases in the middle. This CDR3 has 15 residues. Per the germline V gene, CDR1 is MDHEN and CDR2 is SYDVKM. Full variable domain (remainder filled in from reference TRBV28 and TRBJ2-2): DVKVTQSSRYLVKRTGEKVFLECVQDMDHENMFWYRQDPGLGLRLIYFSYDVKMKEKGDIPEGYSVSREKKERFSLILESASTNQTSMYLCAGRTGTSNTGELFFGEGSRLTVL.

This chain links TRBV19 with TRBJ2-1; TRBD1 agrees at 9 bases. The junction had 4 bases not matched to a gene; V was cut back by 5 bases and J by 2 bases. Germline V lookup: CDR1 LNHDA, CDR2 SQIVND (reference sequence). The CDR3 loop spans 15 amino acids. CDR3 sequence reads: CASSLWTGAYNEQFF. CDR3 in DNA: TGTGCCAGTAGTCTTTGGACAGGGGCCTACAATGAGCAGTTCTTC.

The chain employs TRBV28 and TRBJ2-7, with D perhaps matching TRBD2 (5 bases). The germline V gene has CDR1 MDHEN and CDR2 SYDVKM. This CDR3 region has 16 residues. The V end was cut by 3 bases, the J end by 0 bases, with 15 bases between. CDR3 nucleotides: TGTGCCAGCAGTTTGGGGTGGGCGGGCAACTCCTACGAGCAGTACTTC. It translates to CASSLGWAGNSYEQYF.

This clone was counted only a few times. The V gene is TRBV6-5, the J gene TRBJ1-1; D ambiguous. CDR1 MNHEY and CDR2 SVGAGI come from the germline V gene. Trimming took off 0 bases at V and 10 bases at J, with 12 bases between the two ends. The CDR3 has 13 amino acids. This chain's CDR3 is CASSYSIGLRAFF. CDR3 DNA sequence: TGTGCCAGCAGTTACTCGATCGGTCTTAGAGCTTTCTTT.

The CDR3 sequence: CAGRQGNTGELFF. The CDR3 coding sequence is TGTGCCGGTCGACAGGGGAACACCGGGGAGCTGTTTTTT. The V gene is TRBV7-2, the J gene TRBJ2-2; 7 nucleotides line up with TRBD1. Germline trimming cut 11 bases from V and 1 base from J; bases unmatched to any gene: 4. The germline gives CDR1 SGHTA, CDR2 FQGNSA. CDR3 size: 13 residues.

The V call is TRBV15, the J call TRBJ2-7; 7 bases match TRBD1. The germline gives CDR1 LNHNV, CDR2 YYDKDF (reference sequence). V shed 6 bases and J 2 bases; nucleotides not matched to a gene: 7. The CDR3 length is 14 residues. The CDR3 region has the DNA TGTGCCACCAGTCAAGGGGACAGACCCTACGAGCAGTACTTC. It yields the protein CATSQGDRPYEQYF.

This chain joins TRBV14 and TRBJ1-1; D is possibly TRBD1 (6 bases). V was shortened by 1 base and J by 5 bases, with 14 bases between the two germline ends. The V gene's germline CDR1 is SGHDN and CDR2 FVKESK. The CDR3 consists of 15 residues. The CDR3, as DNA: TGTGCCAGCAGCCAAGCGGGGGGGGCGATTACTGAAGCTTTCTTT. It translates to CASSQAGGAITEAFF.

To note about this clone: In the same sample, other DNA sequences code for this CDR3. This chain joins TRBV2 and TRBJ1-5; D not certain. This CDR3 has 13 residues. Germline V lookup: CDR1 SNHLY, CDR2 FYNNEI. Trimming took 4 bases from V and 1 from J, leaving 5 bases between them. The CDR3, as DNA: TGTGCCAGCAGTGGCGAGAGCAATCAGCCCCAGCATTTT. Residues: CASSGESNQPQHF.

This sequence joins TRBV21-1 and TRBJ2-7; TRBD1 is taken as the D call from the table, unchecked against the DNA. TRBV21-1 is termed a pseudogene. The CDR3 runs to 12 residues. The CDR3 bases are TGTTCCGACAGGGCGACCTCCTACGAGCAGTACTTC. Translation: CSDRATSYEQYF.

About this clone: This sample includes further DNA sequences coding for the same CDR3. V usage is TRBV5-1 and J usage is TRBJ2-1; D may be TRBD2 (6 bases). The CDR3 extends over 15 amino acids. Trimming shortened V by 0 bases and J by 2 bases, and 9 bases separated the two germline ends. The germline gives CDR1 SGHRS, CDR2 YFSETQ. This chain's CDR3 is CASSLVAGTYNEQFF. The DNA of the CDR3 is TGCGCCAGCAGCTTGGTGGCGGGAACCTACAATGAGCAGTTCTTC. The full variable domain, its missing parts supplied by reference TRBV5-1 and TRBJ2-1, is KAGVTQTPRYLIKTRGQQVTLSCSPISGHRSVSWYQQTPGQGLQFLFEYFSETQRNKGNFPGRFSGRQFSNSRSEMNVSTLELGDSALYLCASSLVAGTYNEQFFGPGTRLTVL.

This clone was observed a single time. The rearrangement uses TRBV6-5 and TRBJ2-5, with D possibly being TRBD2 (6 bases). This CDR3 is built from 13 residues. Germline V gives CDR1 MNHEY, CDR2 SVGAGI. Trimming pared 9 bases from V and 5 bases from J, leaving 16 bases between. The CDR3 DNA reads as TGTGCCAGTTCGATTAGCGGTCTTGAGACCCAGTACTTC. Translating gives CASSISGLETQYF.

As for this clone: Other nucleotide sequences from this sample produce the same CDR3. The V call is TRBV5-1, the J call TRBJ2-1; D gene ambiguous. V dropped 0 bases and J dropped 3 bases, with 7 bases sitting between them. In germline, CDR1 is SGHRS, CDR2 YFSETQ. This CDR3 has 14 residues. The CDR3 nucleotides are TGCGCCAGCAGCTTGGCGGACGGCTACAATGAGCAGTTCTTC. This sequence encodes CASSLADGYNEQFF. Based on the CDR3 plus reference TRBV5-1 and TRBJ2-1, the full variable domain is KAGVTQTPRYLIKTRGQQVTLSCSPISGHRSVSWYQQTPGQGLQFLFEYFSETQRNKGNFPGRFSGRQFSNSRSEMNVSTLELGDSALYLCASSLADGYNEQFFGPGTRLTVL.

The chain employs TRBV6-1 and TRBJ2-3, with TRBD1 matching 7 bases. V was pared by 1 base and J by 5 bases, with 6 bases of the junction left unmatched. The CDR3 consists of 15 residues. Looked up from germline, CDR1 is MNHNS and CDR2 is SASEGT. CDR3 sequence reads: CASSEELGGVDTQYF. As DNA, the CDR3 is TGTGCCAGCAGTGAAGAGTTAGGGGGCGTAGATACGCAGTATTTT.

The chain combines TRBV27 with TRBJ2-1; D is perhaps TRBD2 (6 bases). This CDR3 is built from 15 residues. The V end was cut by 2 bases, the J end by 9 bases, with 17 bases between. Germline V gene lookup returns CDR1 MNHEY and CDR2 SMNVEV (reference sequence). The CDR3 DNA is TGTGCCAGCAGTTTAACGGGAGCGTATAATGTTGAGCAGTTCTTC. As protein: CASSLTGAYNVEQFF.